This T cell receptor beta chain was captured by sequencing in a study of CD8 T cells in ankylosing spondylitis. Quantitative 5'-RACE was performed with molecular barcodes, and it yielded the TCR beta libraries. TCRdb recomputed calls from the 5' RACE reads with MiXCR, one row per CDR3 protein. Of fewer than 150,000 distinct CDR3 sequences listed, approximately 7.4% were seen once; the top ten hold roughly an eighth. The CDR3 loop spans 16 amino acids. Germline CDR1 is MNHEY and CDR2 is SVGAGI. The V and J ends lost 2 bases and 2 bases respectively, with 13 bases between them. Ten or more counts support this clonotype.

The chain links TRBV6-5 to TRBJ1-3, with D possibly matching TRBD1 (6 bases). The material sequenced was blood, either unsorted or a sorted T cell fraction (not recorded which). This receptor was identified in a female donor with ankylosing spondylitis or in good health (not recorded which). The CDR3 is CASSYGISGAGNTIYF. The CDR3 nucleotides read TGTGCCAGCAGTTACGGGATATCAGGGGCTGGAAACACCATATATTTT.